This T cell receptor (beta chain) was documented in a study of early T cells in non-severe SARS-CoV-2 infection. The wider study: The study sequenced bulk RNA from unsorted whole blood, with chains unpaired.

Germline V CDR1 and CDR2: SGHTA, FQGTGA. This CDR3 contains 13 residues. Trimming shortened V by 4 bases and J by 2 bases, and 8 bases separated the two germline ends. Unique molecular identifiers (one per individual cDNA molecule) were attached. Each CDR3 protein gets one entry after TCRdb re-called the 5' RACE reads with MiXCR. In the table there are over 60,000 distinct CDR3 sequences, 10% of which are singletons. This sequence was found in an adult who was a healthcare worker with PCR-confirmed SARS-CoV-2 infection or an uninfected control (not recorded which). The chain has TRBV7-3 and TRBJ1-1; D might be TRBD1 (5 bases). Sequenced here: whole blood, sampled at baseline. As DNA, the CDR3 is TGTGCCAGCAGCTCAGGGAGTAACACTGAAGCTTTCTTT. Protein: CASSSGSNTEAFF.